This T cell receptor (beta chain) was documented in a study of regulatory T cells in long-lasting Graves disease. CDR1 and CDR2 from the germline V gene are LGHDT and YNNKEL (reference sequence). This CDR3 contains 14 residues. This clonotype was counted only a few times. What it recognizes is unknown. Time point defined: newly diagnosed GD, antithyroid drugs for less than 3 months. RNA extracted from PBMCs served as the sequencing template. Arm-PCR with iRepertoire HTBI primers amplified the CDR3 regions for these TCR beta libraries. TCRdb re-derived calls from the multiplex PCR reads in MiXCR, one entry per CDR3 protein. This table holds 350,000 to 550,000 distinct CDR3 sequences, 14% to 15% found once. Study-wide results and caveats: A limited number of samples was an acknowledged limitation.

This sample was shared with a second study, whose subject was T cells in Graves' hyperthyroidism and ophthalmopathy.

V usage is TRBV3-1 and J usage is TRBJ2-1; the D gene is possibly TRBD2 (5 bases). The DNA end favors TRBJ2-5, so the J call may be wrong. Sample: peripheral blood mononuclear cells (PBMCs), taken at new diagnosis, from a patient treated with antithyroid drugs. The sequence was collected from a young woman with Graves disease. CDR3 loop: CASSPAGVRETQYF. CDR3 DNA sequence: TGTGCCAGCAGCCCCGCCGGGGTGAGGGAGACCCAGTACTTC.